This T cell receptor (beta chain) appears in the sequencing data of a study of OX40 agonist ivuxolimab in advanced cancers. Whole-study context: Hepatocellular carcinoma, melanoma, renal cell or head and neck cancer occurred in dose-escalation patients. Three patients, one with hepatocellular carcinoma and two with cutaneous melanoma, achieved partial responses.

CDR3 length: 12 amino acids. The V end was cut by 7 bases, the J end by 10 bases, with 12 bases between. The germline gives CDR1 SGHTS, CDR2 YDEGEE. Measured with immunoSEQ multiplex PCR; TCRdb has only the in-frame clones, and not every one. The repertoire holds 45,000 to 65,000 clones, with more than 80% as singletons. The chain carries TRBV5-8 and TRBJ1-6, with D tentatively TRBD1 (6 bases). The TCR originated in an adult with an advanced solid tumor such as melanoma, head and neck, liver or kidney cancer. The source was CD4+ or CD8+ T cells sorted from blood, collected in a trial of the OX40 agonist ivuxolimab. CDR3 nucleotides: TGTGCCAGCGCGGACAGCGTGTCACCCCTCCACTTT. Its protein is CASADSVSPLHF.